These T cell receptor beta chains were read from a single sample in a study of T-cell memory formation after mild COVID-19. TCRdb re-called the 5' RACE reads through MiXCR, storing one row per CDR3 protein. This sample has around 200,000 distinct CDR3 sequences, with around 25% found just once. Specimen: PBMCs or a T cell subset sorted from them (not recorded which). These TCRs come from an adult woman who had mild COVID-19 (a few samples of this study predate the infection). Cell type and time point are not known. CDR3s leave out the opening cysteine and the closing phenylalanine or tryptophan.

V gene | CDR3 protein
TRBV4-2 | ASSQEGRDTQY
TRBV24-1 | ATSDRAETGELF
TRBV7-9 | ASSFQGYYGYT
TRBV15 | ATSRRTSGQETQY
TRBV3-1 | ASSQDRMEGWSYEQY
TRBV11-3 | ASSQLSTAGRTQY
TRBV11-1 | ASSFMTGYGYT
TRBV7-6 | ATSWDSNTGELF
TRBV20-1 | SARDRRLAGDAFEQY
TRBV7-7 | ASSPQWAWGETQY
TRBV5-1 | ASSLTIGRGEETQY
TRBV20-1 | SAPLAGLQETQY
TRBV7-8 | ASRTRQGLGNEQF
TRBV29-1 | SVEVGPGNTGELF
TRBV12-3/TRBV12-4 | ASSSLYNEQY
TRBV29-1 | SVEDMIRGPSTSSYNEQF
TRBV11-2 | ASSLTSGGLRGEQY
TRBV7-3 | ASSAHVTGGGTGELF
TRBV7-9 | ASRDRNTEAF
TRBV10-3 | AISAGTSVSDTQY
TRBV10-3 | AIRGHENTEAF
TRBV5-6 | ASSQRRGGLGFRYRNTEAF
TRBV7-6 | ASSLGTPRKSSYNEQF
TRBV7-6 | ASSLEPSGVTDTQY
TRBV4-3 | ASSLEGQGAKTQY
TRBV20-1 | SARDPGTGDQPQH
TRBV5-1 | ASSPPSRELKETQY
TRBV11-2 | ASSLRAGYEQY
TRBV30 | AWSPSGLVSNEQF
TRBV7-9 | ASSSSGRAKNEQF
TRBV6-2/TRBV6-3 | ASSQQGTYGYT
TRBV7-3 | ASSPGSGRGGRTEAF
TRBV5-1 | ASSGDSTDTQY
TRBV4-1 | ASSQDSTDRLLKAF
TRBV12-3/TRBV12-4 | ASSLLARPEQF
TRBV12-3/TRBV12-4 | ASSLQGGSAGELF
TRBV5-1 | ASSSTDGVANYGYT
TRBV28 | ASSPNPGDTQY
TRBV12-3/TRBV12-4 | ASSLSQGNTEAF
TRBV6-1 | ASSVPTVRSYEQY
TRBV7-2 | ASSSRDPSSYNEQF
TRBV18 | ASSPPSPLYEQY
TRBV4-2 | ASSQVSGSNEAF
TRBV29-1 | SVARALNQPQH
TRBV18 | ASSPRPDYNEQF
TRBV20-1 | SARPVPSRRAQNTEAF
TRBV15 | ATSNQYRHLQGGEQF
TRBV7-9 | ASSLVGGEGYT
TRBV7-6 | ASSTRLAGGETQY
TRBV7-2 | ASSLAASGRGEQY